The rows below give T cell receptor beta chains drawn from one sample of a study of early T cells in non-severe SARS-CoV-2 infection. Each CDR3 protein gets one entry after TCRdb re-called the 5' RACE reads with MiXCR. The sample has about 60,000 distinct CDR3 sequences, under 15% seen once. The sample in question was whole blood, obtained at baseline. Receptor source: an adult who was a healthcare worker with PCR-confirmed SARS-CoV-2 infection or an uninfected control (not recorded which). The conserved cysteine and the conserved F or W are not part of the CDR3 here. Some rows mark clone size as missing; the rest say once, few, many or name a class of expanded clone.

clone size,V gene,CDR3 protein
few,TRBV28,ASIGTAKAF
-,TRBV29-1,SVEENPYEQY
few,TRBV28,ASNPFGGEQY
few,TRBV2,ASSAQQGDQPQH
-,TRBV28,ASSLRAGANVPT
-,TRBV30,AWNPGASRETQY
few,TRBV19,ASNPGGTAGNQPQH
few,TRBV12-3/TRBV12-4,ASSFAGAGELF
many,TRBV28,ASTARAREQY
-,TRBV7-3,ASSLNTGGTEAF
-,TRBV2,ASSLVGGPDTQY
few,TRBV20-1,SEVRVEGNQPQH
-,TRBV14,ASRRETGELF
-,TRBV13,ASSPRSTYEQY
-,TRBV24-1,ATSDSRLAGTDTQY
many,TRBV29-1,SVVIGAGQPQH
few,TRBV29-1,SVTRTDQETQY
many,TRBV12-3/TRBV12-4,ASSWGSGNTIY
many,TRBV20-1,SAKEGTSYEQY
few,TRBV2,ASKYTETQY
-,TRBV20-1,SADLRDEQF
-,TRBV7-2,ASSLAGLMNTEAF
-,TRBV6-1,ASSEAGSPLGNEQF
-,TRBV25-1,ASSEASGDQPQH
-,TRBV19,ASIPSQLTGELF
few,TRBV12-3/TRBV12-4,ASRVAAETQY
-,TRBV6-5,ASSYSLTDTQY
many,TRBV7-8,ASSPRQGIQY
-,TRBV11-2,ASSLAPSAQREGHYEQF
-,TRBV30,AWSPQGPLNTEAF
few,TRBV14,ASSQAREQY
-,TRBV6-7,ASSYPQQQDYEQY
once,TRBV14,ASSRRTGSNTQY
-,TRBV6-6,ASRRGVTDTQY
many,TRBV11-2,ASSPPGDRATDTQY
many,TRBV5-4,ASSRGGQGTDTQY
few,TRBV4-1,ASSQETGTLSSGANVLT
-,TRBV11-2,ASSLAGGREEF
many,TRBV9,ASSVGGRAEGEQY
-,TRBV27,ASSRRGANSPLH